This T cell receptor (beta chain) was sequenced for a study of somatic mutations in cytotoxic T cells in rheumatoid arthritis. TCRdb's copy holds only in-frame clones and misses some; the assay was immunoSEQ multiplex PCR. Among 15,000 to 25,000 clones listed, over 75% were seen once. J lost 6 bases, V lost 1 base, and 2 bases had no gene match. CDR1 is SGHNT and CDR2 is YYREEE in the germline V gene (reference sequence). This CDR3 comprises 14 residues. The sequence came from a woman aged 50 to 60 in good health. Sequencing was performed on CD8+ T cells sorted from blood. V is TRBV5-4 and J is TRBJ2-1, with 9 nucleotides matching TRBD2. In DNA form, the CDR3 reads TGTGCCAGCAGCTTGAGTAGCGGGAGCAATGAGCAGTTCTTC. Translating it yields CASSLSSGSNEQFF.